The T cell receptor beta chain under discussion was sequenced for a study of blood T cell repertoires in COVID-19 (dated by TCRdb to 2019 to 2021). Regarding the complete study: Collaborator samples came from the United States, Italy and Spain and covered acute and convalescent phases of COVID-19. The sample metadata nearly always contained a de-identified subject ID, COVID-19 status, age in years and sex. Where HLA class I and class II types were available, the types were taken from metadata supplied by the sample provider, not from assay-based typing. The dataset comprised deeply sampled blood TCRbeta repertoires from subjects exposed to, actively infected with, or recovered from COVID-19. The prospective study material was composed of cDNA or gDNA derived from T cells, B-cell-depleted T cells, or PBMCs. A freely available public database, intended as a resource for researchers studying the immune response to SARS-CoV-2, is where the repertoires were released. Samples came from the ongoing ImmuneRACE study (first 160 participants) plus 1,254 subjects from 6 global collaborators. Study-wide conclusions, independent of this receptor: Clinical and demographic metadata were provided uncurated, with the amount varying by source and participant.

V is pared back by 5 bases and J by 6 bases, with 6 bases lying between the germline termini. CDR1 MNHEY and CDR2 SMNVEV are derived from the germline V gene (reference sequence). The CDR3 runs 11 residues from the cysteine to the phenylalanine. The entry retains the CDR3 DNA only, 33 bases that are in frame from base 1. About this clone: Its specific antigen is unknown. Base quality data are lacking; no much larger clone is found one base away.

TCRbeta CDR3 regions were amplified from genomic DNA using the immunoSEQ Assay, a bias-controlled multiplex PCR. From the authors' description of their analysis: Nucleated cell counts per sample were estimated from amplification of reference gene primers within the assay. Sequence reads were collapsed and filtered to measure the absolute abundance of every unique TCRbeta CDR3 rearrangement. For each sample, productive Simpson clonality was calculated as the square root of Simpson's diversity index across productive rearrangements. The table comes from immuneACCESS by way of TCRdb, which keeps in-frame sequences with V and J called. Part of the clones is missing from these tables; in studies checked, under half for an unresolved V gene and the rest for unknown reasons. From that table come the V and J calls and clone size; the DNA was used to work out D and trimming. Recorded for this sample are roughly 260,000 clones; about 89% of them occurred a single time. Jointly, the top ten make up less than 3% of the sample.

Each collaborating institution followed its own protocols to collect whole blood in K2EDTA tubes. For TCRbeta analysis, collaborator samples were shipped as frozen whole blood, as isolated PBMCs, or as DNA extracted from either sample type. This chain joins TRBV27 to TRBJ2-3; TRBD1 is a possible D gene, resting on 5 matching bases. Sequenced: peripheral blood. This TCR was recovered from a woman aged 50 to 60 with acute or convalescent COVID-19. The CDR3 is CASSPGDTQYF. The DNA sequence reads TGTGCCAGCAGTCCAGGGGATACGCAGTATTTT.